Each of the 25 T cell receptor beta chains below was sequenced from the same sample in a study of blood T cell repertoires in COVID-19. Libraries were prepared by immunoSEQ multiplex PCR; TCRdb keeps only in-frame clonotypes and omits some of them. This sample has about 100,000 clones, with more than 85% found just once. The sequenced material came from peripheral blood. The receptors stem from a man between 18 and 29 years old with acute or convalescent COVID-19.

The V call is TRBV2, the J call TRBJ1-2, with D hard to call. This CDR3 spans 13 amino acids. Deletions cut 4 bases from V and 4 bases from J, with 10 bases between. Germline CDR1 reads SNHLY; CDR2 reads FYNNEI. The CDR3 loop reads CASSGGTGYGYTF. The CDR3 nucleotides are TGTGCCAGCAGTGGCGGCACCGGCTATGGCTACACCTTC.

V and J are TRBV5-6 and TRBJ2-1, with 8 bases fitting TRBD1. There are 14 residues in the CDR3. Germline CDR1 reads SGHDT; CDR2 reads YYEEEE. The V gene end was trimmed by 7 bases and the J gene end by 7 bases; junction bases not matched to a gene: 10. CDR3 region: CASLPGQAANEQFF. CDR3 bases: TGTGCCAGCCTACCGGGACAGGCAGCTAATGAGCAGTTCTTC.

The CDR3 sequence: CASSLQGYGYTF. For the CDR3, the DNA is TGTGCCAGCAGCTTACAGGGGTATGGCTACACCTTC. This sequence joins TRBV7-2 and TRBJ1-2; TRBD1 might be the D (6 bases). The CDR3 consists of 12 residues. The V gene's germline CDR1 is SGHTA and CDR2 FQGNSA. The V end lost 2 bases, the J end lost 5 bases, and 6 bases lay between the germline ends.

The chain recombines TRBV5-4 with TRBJ2-7; the match to TRBD1 covers 9 bases. CDR3 length equals 15 residues. The V and J ends lost 4 bases and 2 bases, in that order; junction bases with no gene match: 7. Germline CDR1 and CDR2: SGHNT and YYREEE (reference sequence). CDR3 nucleotide sequence: TGTGCCAGCAGCCCATGGGACAGGGCCGCCTACGAGCAGTACTTC. Amino acids: CASSPWDRAAYEQYF.

The rearrangement uses TRBV3-1 (or the pseudogene TRBV3-2) and TRBJ1-1; 10 bases match TRBD1. V lost 1 base to trimming and J lost 4 bases; unmatched junction nucleotides: 6. From germline, CDR1 is LGHDT and CDR2 YNNKEL (reference sequence). The CDR3 covers 16 residues. CDR3 region: CASSQATRTGGTEAFF. DNA for the CDR3: TGTGCCAGCAGCCAAGCCACCCGGACAGGGGGCACTGAAGCTTTCTTT.

The sample holds one count of this clone. The genes are TRBV6-5 and TRBJ1-2; 8 positions agree with TRBD1. Germline assignment: CDR1 MNHEY and CDR2 SVGAGI. This CDR3 spans 15 amino acids. Trimming cost V 4 bases and J 7 bases; bases outside gene matches: 11. CDR3 sequence reads: CASSSGGQASGGYTF. The CDR3 nucleotides read TGTGCCAGCAGTTCCGGGGGACAGGCCTCGGGTGGCTACACCTTC.

V is TRBV28 and J is TRBJ2-3; 7 bases fit TRBD2. Germline V lookup: CDR1 MDHEN, CDR2 SYDVKM. The junction had 3 bases not matched to a gene; V was cut back by 2 bases and J by 4 bases. This CDR3 is 14 amino acids long. The CDR3 DNA reads as TGTGCCAGCAGTTTACTGGCGGGAGCAGATACGCAGTATTTT. Translation gives CASSLLAGADTQYF.

Here the CDR3 reads CAWNGARQLSPLHF. The CDR3 DNA reads as TGTGCCTGGAATGGGGCCAGGCAACTTTCACCCCTCCACTTT. The J gene is TRBJ1-6, the V gene TRBV30; TRBD1 is a possible D gene (5 bases). There are 14 residues in the CDR3. The germline V gene encodes CDR1 GTSNPN and CDR2 SVGIG (reference sequence). V lost 4 bases to trimming and J lost 9 bases, with 16 bases between them.

V usage is TRBV27 and J usage is TRBJ1-2; 8 bases fit TRBD1. The CDR3 totals 14 residues. CDR1 is MNHEY and CDR2 is SMNVEV in the germline V gene (reference sequence). The J segment lost 8 bases and the V segment lost 3 bases, leaving 8 bases of the junction unmatched. CDR3 in DNA: TGTGCCAGCAGTTTTAGACAGGGGACGAGGGGCTACACCTTC. This codes for CASSFRQGTRGYTF.

CDR3 coding DNA: TGTGCCAGCAGTTTAACGTCCGGACTTGCTGGAAACACCATATATTTT. Translated, it gives CASSLTSGLAGNTIYF. This chain uses TRBV6-5 with TRBJ1-3; D is ambiguous. This CDR3 has 16 residues. The V and J ends lost 4 bases and 2 bases respectively, with 15 bases between them. CDR1 MNHEY and CDR2 SVGAGI come from the germline V gene.

The chain uses TRBV20-1 and TRBJ1-4; D ambiguous. Germline V CDR1 and CDR2: DFQATT, SNEGSKA (reference sequence). Trimming took off 1 base at V and 8 bases at J, with 5 bases between the two ends. CDR3 length: 11 amino acids. The CDR3 reads CSARAVEKLFF. CDR3 nucleotide sequence: TGCAGTGCTAGAGCTGTAGAAAAACTGTTTTTT.

The chain has TRBV3-1 (or the pseudogene TRBV3-2) and TRBJ1-1, with D unclear. The CDR3 has 13 amino acids. Germline CDR1 is LGHDT and CDR2 is YNNKEL (reference sequence). The V gene lost 4 bases and the J gene lost 1 base, with 7 bases spanning the gap. The CDR3 DNA reads TGTGCCAGCAGCCTCGCGGGGAACACTGAAGCTTTCTTT. It yields the protein CASSLAGNTEAFF.

The chain links TRBV18 to TRBJ1-2; D possibly corresponds to TRBD1 (5 bases). The V gene's germline CDR1 is KGHSH and CDR2 LQKENI. This CDR3 comprises 17 residues. V shed 0 bases and J shed 2 bases, with 16 bases lying between them. CDR3 nucleotides: TGTGCCAGCTCACCACCGGTTTCGGGGGAACCGAACTATGGCTACACCTTC. Translating gives CASSPPVSGEPNYGYTF.

This clone was observed once. The chain joins TRBV5-6 to TRBJ1-6, with D perhaps TRBD1 (5 bases). Trimming took 0 bases from V and 10 from J, leaving 14 bases between them. The germline V gene has CDR1 SGHDT and CDR2 YYEEEE. There are 15 residues in the CDR3. This CDR3 reads CASSLVGAVGSPLHF. DNA for the CDR3: TGTGCCAGCAGCTTGGTAGGGGCGGTTGGCTCACCCCTCCACTTT.

The chain employs TRBV7-2 and TRBJ2-2; 8 bases fit TRBD2. Germline-derived CDR1 and CDR2 are SGHTA and FQGNSA. V was clipped by 0 bases and J by 6 bases; unmatched bases: 3. The CDR3 loop spans 15 amino acids. CDR3 in amino acids: CASSLALAGSGELFF. DNA for the CDR3: TGTGCCAGCAGCTTAGCCTTAGCGGGGTCCGGGGAGCTGTTTTTT.

With respect to this clone: Other DNA sequences in this specimen translate into the identical CDR3. The chain is built from TRBV27 and TRBJ1-2; maybe TRBD1 (6 bases). The CDR3 is 13 residues long. The V gene lost 2 bases and the J gene lost 6 bases, with 10 bases spanning the gap. The germline V gene has CDR1 MNHEY and CDR2 SMNVEV (reference sequence). The CDR3 here is CASSLQGLDGYTF. The CDR3 DNA sequence: TGTGCCAGCAGTTTACAGGGGCTCGATGGCTACACCTTC.

The V and J genes are TRBV2 and TRBJ1-2; a weak D match, TRBD1 (6 bases). Germline V gene lookup returns CDR1 SNHLY and CDR2 FYNNEI. V lost 7 bases to trimming and J lost 3 bases, with 12 bases between them. This CDR3 region has 13 residues. CDR3: CASTGDSDYGYTF. CDR3 in DNA: TGTGCCAGCACAGGGGATAGCGACTATGGCTACACCTTC.

The gene calls are TRBV5-1 and TRBJ2-5; no firm D call. Trimming removed 5 bases from V and 5 bases from J, with 10 bases in between. Germline-derived CDR1 and CDR2 are SGHRS and YFSETQ. The CDR3 runs 12 residues. CDR3 in DNA: TGCGCCAGCAGGTTTGGCAAGGAGACCCAGTACTTC. Its translation: CASRFGKETQYF.

The J gene is TRBJ2-3, the V gene TRBV24-1; D possibly corresponds to TRBD1 (6 bases). Trimming took 0 bases from V and 2 from J, leaving 17 bases between them. There are 18 residues in the CDR3. Germline loops: CDR1 KGHDR, CDR2 SFDVKD. The CDR3: CATSDLHRTVILTDTQYF. For the CDR3, the DNA is TGTGCCACCAGTGATTTGCATAGGACAGTGATACTCACAGATACGCAGTATTTT.

As for this clone: This CDR3 is also generated by other DNA sequences in the sample. This chain uses TRBV6-5 with TRBJ1-5, with TRBD1 matching over 7 bases. The V gene end was trimmed by 6 bases and the J gene end by 6 bases; junction bases not matched to a gene: 2. In germline, CDR1 is MNHEY, CDR2 SVGAGI. The CDR3 consists of 12 residues. CDR3 amino acids: CASRTGVQPQHF. CDR3 bases: TGTGCCAGCAGAACAGGGGTTCAGCCCCAGCATTTT.

CDR3 sequence: CASSYSDRRYEQYF. In DNA, the CDR3 is TGTGCCAGCAGCTACTCGGACAGGCGCTACGAGCAGTACTTC. The rearrangement joins TRBV3-1 (or the pseudogene TRBV3-2) to TRBJ2-7; 7 bases map to TRBD1. Unmatched junction bases numbered 7, after V lost 5 bases and J lost 3 bases. From germline, CDR1 is LGHDT and CDR2 YNNKEL (reference sequence). This CDR3 comprises 14 residues.

The chain is built from TRBV3-1 (or the pseudogene TRBV3-2) and TRBJ1-2; 8 bases are shared with TRBD1. CDR1 LGHDT and CDR2 YNNKEL come from the germline V gene (reference sequence). The CDR3 loop spans 16 amino acids. The trim removed 4 bases at V and 4 bases at J, leaving 11 bases unmatched. The CDR3 protein is CASSPLDRGRGYGYTF. CDR3 bases: TGTGCCAGCAGCCCCTTAGACAGGGGACGAGGCTATGGCTACACCTTC.

The chain recombines TRBV30 with TRBJ1-2, with 11 bases lining up with TRBD1. The length of the CDR3 is 13 residues. V dropped 5 bases and J dropped 6; count of bases not matched to a gene: 5. CDR1 is GTSNPN, CDR2 SVGIG, per germline (reference sequence). CDR3 DNA sequence: TGTGCCTGGGGGACAGGGGGTTGGGATGGCTACACCTTC. This encodes CAWGTGGWDGYTF.

The chain is built from TRBV21-1 and TRBJ2-5; the table assigns TRBD1, which was not confirmed against the DNA. TRBV21-1 is a recognized pseudogene. CDR3 length: 15 amino acids. CDR3 residues: CASSKRDRVGKTQYF. The CDR3 region has the DNA TGTGCCAGCAGCAAAAGGGACAGGGTAGGGAAGACCCAGTACTTC.

The genes are TRBV6-5 and TRBJ1-2; D might be TRBD1 (5 bases). The CDR3 is 12 amino acids. The ends were cut back, 8 bases at V and 5 bases at J, with 12 bases in the middle. In germline, CDR1 is MNHEY, CDR2 SVGAGI. CDR3 DNA: TGTGCCAGCGGGGCAGGGCGGTATGGCTACACCTTC. Amino acid sequence: CASGAGRYGYTF.